Shown below are 23 T cell receptor beta chains from a single sample sequenced in a study of Ad26.COV2.S vaccination and SARS-CoV-2 variants. Profiling relied on immunoSEQ multiplex PCR, and the TCRdb table lists in-frame clones only, not all of them. The table shows about 480,000 clones, with around 90% occurring only once. Specified treatment: around 19 received Ad26.COV2.S at low or high dose, single or two shots; about 5 received placebo; per-sample allocation not given. Sampling took place 63 days after the first vaccine or placebo injection. Sample: peripheral blood, taken in a trial of Ad26.COV2.S vaccine versus placebo. The receptors shown here come from a person aged 18-60 years who received the Ad26.COV2.S COVID-19 vaccine or a placebo.

J is TRBJ2-7 and V is TRBV5-1; 12 nucleotides align to TRBD2. V was pared by 4 bases and J by 4 bases, with 12 bases of the junction left unmatched. CDR1 is SGHRS, CDR2 YFSETQ, per germline. The CDR3 length is 17 residues. CDR3 sequence reads: CASSPLTSGRTRYEQYF. The DNA of the CDR3 is TGCGCCAGCAGCCCCCTGACTAGCGGGAGAACAAGATACGAGCAGTACTTC.

This chain connects TRBV23-1 to TRBJ2-7, with D perhaps matching TRBD1 or TRBD2 (5 bases each). TRBV23-1 is marked as an open reading frame, function uncertain. Trimming took 1 base from V and 2 from J, leaving 12 bases between them. The CDR3 spans 15 residues. For the CDR3, the DNA is TGCGCCAGCAGTCAATACCTCCAGGGACCCTACGAGCAGTACTTC. Its protein is CASSQYLQGPYEQYF.

The chain uses TRBV7-2 and TRBJ2-5, with D tentatively TRBD2 (6 bases). The V end lost 1 base, the J end lost 2 bases, and 11 bases lay between the germline ends. CDR3 size: 15 residues. In germline, CDR1 is SGHTA, CDR2 FQGNSA. This CDR3 is CASSLGPGAQETQYF. The CDR3 coding sequence is TGTGCCAGCAGCTTAGGCCCGGGAGCACAAGAGACCCAGTACTTC.

This clone was seen a single time. V gene TRBV27 combines with J gene TRBJ2-3; the D gene is possibly TRBD2 (6 bases). Germline loops: CDR1 MNHEY, CDR2 SMNVEV (reference sequence). Trimming cost V 6 bases and J 3 bases, with 19 bases left between them. CDR3 length: 16 amino acids. CDR3 nucleotides: TGTGCCAGCAGAGTTAGCGGTGTTAAGATGACAGATACGCAGTATTTT. Amino acid sequence: CASRVSGVKMTDTQYF.

As concerns this clone: A junction boundary mismatches the germline segment, possibly from a read error. CDR3 protein: CASSLAGTVELFF. The CDR3 region has the DNA TGTGCCAGCAGCTTGGCCGGCACCGTGGAGCTGTTTTTT. The rearrangement uses TRBV5-6 and TRBJ2-2; D not certain. CDR1 is SGHDT, CDR2 YYEEEE, per germline. The CDR3 loop spans 13 amino acids.

The genes are TRBV28 and TRBJ2-7, with 14 positions matching TRBD2. V lost 5 bases to trimming and J lost 4 bases; unmatched junction nucleotides: 10. This CDR3 region has 17 residues. Per the germline V gene, CDR1 is MDHEN and CDR2 is SYDVKM. CDR3 coding DNA: TGTGCCAGCAGTCCCCACTCGGGACTAGCGGGAGCGTACGAGCAGTACTTC. Translation: CASSPHSGLAGAYEQYF.

In its sample, this clone was seen once. Here the CDR3 reads CASKLDRRCFCQPQHF. CDR3 bases: TGCGCCAGCAAACTCGACAGGAGGTGCTTTTGTCAGCCCCAGCATTTT. The chain is built from TRBV23-1 and TRBJ1-5; perhaps TRBD1 as D (6 bases). TRBV23-1 is known as an ORF, though its function is uncertain. CDR3 length: 16 residues. V was shortened by 7 bases and J by 6 bases, with 22 bases between the two germline ends.

This clone came up once. The CDR3 loop reads CATSKEQFF. CDR3 DNA sequence: TGTGCCACCAGTAAGGAGCAGTTCTTC. The rearrangement uses TRBV24-1 and TRBJ2-1; D uncertain. CDR1 and CDR2 (germline): KGHDR, SFDVKD. CDR3 size: 9 residues. V gave up 6 bases and J gave up 10 bases, with 3 bases separating them.

The V call is TRBV13, the J call TRBJ2-2; D remains ambiguous. Trimming stripped 2 bases from V and 0 bases from J, with 7 bases between. The CDR3 is made up of 15 amino acids. Germline V gene lookup returns CDR1 PRHDT and CDR2 FYEKMQ (reference sequence). The CDR3 region is CASSLRPTNTGELFF. The CDR3 bases are TGTGCCAGCAGCTTAAGGCCCACGAACACCGGGGAGCTGTTTTTT.

This chain uses TRBV27 with TRBJ1-3, with 9 bases lining up with TRBD1. Germline values: CDR1 MNHEY, CDR2 SMNVEV (reference sequence). V lost 4 bases to trimming and J lost 7 bases; unmatched junction nucleotides: 2. The CDR3 is made up of 13 amino acids. The CDR3 loop reads CASSSGTGNTIYF. The CDR3 nucleotides read TGTGCCAGCAGTTCAGGGACAGGGAACACCATATATTTT.

The rearrangement uses TRBV24-1 and TRBJ2-1; D is ambiguous. This CDR3 comprises 16 residues. CDR1 KGHDR and CDR2 SFDVKD come from the germline V gene. The V gene lost 5 bases and the J gene lost 6 bases, with 19 bases spanning the gap. The CDR3 reads CATSAGGTQLGNEQFF. CDR3 nucleotides: TGTGCCACCAGTGCCGGCGGTACTCAATTAGGCAATGAGCAGTTCTTC.

This sequence joins TRBV28 and TRBJ2-3; TRBD1 might be the D (5 bases). The CDR3 is made up of 12 amino acids. Germline V CDR1 and CDR2: MDHEN, SYDVKM. V shed 6 bases and J shed 6 bases, with 10 bases lying between them. In DNA, the CDR3 is TGTGCCAGCAGGGCCCAGGGTGATACGCAGTATTTT. This encodes CASRAQGDTQYF.

The V and J genes are TRBV5-1 and TRBJ2-1; D gene ambiguous. Germline lookup yields CDR1 SGHRS and CDR2 YFSETQ. The ends were cut back, 0 bases at V and 9 bases at J, with 13 bases in the middle. The CDR3 covers 14 residues. CDR3 sequence (DNA): TGCGCCAGCAGCTTGGCCGGTGACTGGGGTGAGCAGTTCTTC. Translated: CASSLAGDWGEQFF.

This clone has just a few counts. The V gene is TRBV28, the J gene TRBJ1-5; 7 nucleotides line up with TRBD1. J lost 1 base, V lost 5 bases, and 11 bases had no gene match. The CDR3 is 17 residues long. From germline, CDR1 is MDHEN and CDR2 SYDVKM. The CDR3 DNA sequence: TGTGCCAGCAGTCTCCACAGGGGACCGGGGAGCAATCAGCCCCAGCATTTT. As protein: CASSLHRGPGSNQPQHF.

The chain links TRBV12-3 or TRBV12-4 to TRBJ2-7, with no clear D. The CDR3 extends over 13 amino acids. The V gene lost 2 bases and the J gene lost 0 bases, with 5 bases spanning the gap. The CDR3: CASSLTVSYEQYF. CDR3 DNA: TGTGCCAGCAGTTTAACCGTCTCCTACGAGCAGTACTTC.

The V gene is TRBV7-2, the J gene TRBJ1-2, with D possibly being TRBD1 (6 bases). This CDR3 has 15 amino acids. The V end was cut by 3 bases, the J end by 7 bases, with 18 bases between. Germline loops: CDR1 SGHTA, CDR2 FQGNSA. The CDR3 DNA follows: TGTGCCAGCAGCTTTCCGGACAGTGACCGGCTTGGCTACACCTTC. Translated: CASSFPDSDRLGYTF.

The chain couples TRBV15 to TRBJ2-7, with TRBD1 identical over 8 bases. Germline V gives CDR1 LNHNV, CDR2 YYDKDF (reference sequence). The CDR3 sequence is 14 residues long. Germline trimming cut 4 bases from V and 6 bases from J; bases unmatched to any gene: 8. CDR3 sequence: CATSIRQGSGEQYF. CDR3 in DNA: TGTGCCACCAGCATCCGACAGGGGTCGGGCGAGCAGTACTTC.

The chain is built from TRBV27 and TRBJ1-1; weak D call: TRBD1 (6 bases). Trimming took 2 bases from V and 4 from J, leaving 14 bases between them. Germline assignment: CDR1 MNHEY and CDR2 SMNVEV (reference sequence). The CDR3 covers 15 residues. CDR3 DNA: TGTGCCAGCAGTTTAAGTGGGGGCGCGGGCACTGAAGCTTTCTTT. Translated, it gives CASSLSGGAGTEAFF.

This sequence joins TRBV4-2 and TRBJ2-1; possibly TRBD1 for D (6 bases). Germline V gene sequence: CDR1 LGHNA, CDR2 YNFKEQ. The CDR3 runs to 14 residues. V lost 5 bases to trimming and J lost 8 bases, with 16 bases between them. The CDR3 protein is CASSEIGTSDEQFF. The CDR3 region has the DNA TGTGCCAGCAGCGAAATCGGGACATCCGATGAGCAGTTCTTC.

This clone was found once. V gene TRBV2 combines with J gene TRBJ1-2; D unresolved. The V gene's germline CDR1 is SNHLY and CDR2 FYNNEI. The CDR3 has 14 amino acids. With 2 bases removed from V and 4 bases from J, the gap between germline ends came to 11 bases. The CDR3 sequence: CASSEIGSGYGYTF. The CDR3 DNA follows: TGTGCCAGCAGTGAAATAGGTAGCGGCTATGGCTACACCTTC. The variable domain in full, with the rest retrieved from reference TRBV2 and TRBJ1-2, is EPEVTQTPSHQVTQMGQEVILRCVPISNHLYFYWYRQILGQKVEFLVSFYNNEISEKSEIFDDQFSVERPDGSNFTLKIRSTKLEDSAMYFCASSEIGSGYGYTFGSGTRLTVV.

This clone occurred a few times. This rearrangement joins TRBV6-6 to TRBJ1-3, with D perhaps TRBD1 (5 bases). The V end was cut by 7 bases, the J end by 2 bases, with 15 bases between. The CDR3 loop spans 15 amino acids. Germline-derived CDR1 and CDR2 are MNHNY and SVGAGI (reference sequence). CDR3 DNA: TGTGCCAGCATCCTTAGCGGGACTACTGGAAACACCATATATTTT. It is translated as CASILSGTTGNTIYF.

The chain combines TRBV2 with TRBJ2-1; 9 bases are shared with TRBD2. The CDR3 has 12 amino acids. The trim removed 7 bases at V and 12 bases at J, leaving 7 bases unmatched. Per the germline V gene, CDR1 is SNHLY and CDR2 is FYNNEI. Here the CDR3 DNA reads TGTGCCAGCACTAGCGGGAACTTAGGGCAGTTCTTC. Translating it yields CASTSGNLGQFF.

Worth noting for this clone: Other DNA sequences in the same sample also yield this CDR3. The chain recombines TRBV28 with TRBJ1-2; tentative D call: TRBD1 (6 bases). CDR1 and CDR2 (germline): MDHEN, SYDVKM. The CDR3 loop spans 14 amino acids. V was trimmed by 6 bases and J by 5 bases, leaving 16 bases between them. The CDR3 reads CASRGGGGRYGYTF. CDR3 bases: TGTGCCAGCAGGGGGGGAGGGGGAAGGTATGGCTACACCTTC.